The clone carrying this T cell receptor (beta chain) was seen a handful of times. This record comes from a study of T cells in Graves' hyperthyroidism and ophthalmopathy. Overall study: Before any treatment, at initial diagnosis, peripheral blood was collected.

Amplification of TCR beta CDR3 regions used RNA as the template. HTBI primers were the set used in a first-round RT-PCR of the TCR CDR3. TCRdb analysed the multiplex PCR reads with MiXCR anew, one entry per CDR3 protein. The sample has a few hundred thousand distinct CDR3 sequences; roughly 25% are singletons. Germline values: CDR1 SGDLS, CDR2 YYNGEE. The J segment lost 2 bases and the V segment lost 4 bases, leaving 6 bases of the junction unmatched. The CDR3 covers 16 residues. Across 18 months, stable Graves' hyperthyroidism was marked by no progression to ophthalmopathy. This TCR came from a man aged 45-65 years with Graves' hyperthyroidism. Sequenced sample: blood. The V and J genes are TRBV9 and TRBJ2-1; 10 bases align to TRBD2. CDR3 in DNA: TGTGCCAGCAGCACTGATAGCGGGAGGACCTACAATGAGCAGTTCTTC. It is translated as CASSTDSGRTYNEQFF.